This T cell receptor beta chain emerged from a study of PD-1 blockade in classical Hodgkin lymphoma. General study findings and limits: Complete responders possessed baseline diversity comparable to newly diagnosed patients.

Every single patient, without exception, relapsed after autologous stem cell transplantation, and brentuximab vedotin exposure varied. Clones were read by immunoSEQ multiplex PCR, and TCRdb kept only the in-frame ones, dropping some. The sample lists fewer than 110,000 clones, roughly 90% occurring once. On this clone: Its antigen is not known.

The sequenced sample was peripheral blood mononuclear cells (PBMCs), obtained before the second cycle of nivolumab. The TCR sequence derives from a human donor with classical Hodgkin lymphoma.

The CDR3 DNA reads TGTGCCACCAGCAGAGAGGTTAGTCGCAATGAGCAGTTCTTC. Translation: CATSREVSRNEQFF. The rearrangement joins TRBV15 to TRBJ2-1; D remains ambiguous. The length of the CDR3 is 14 residues. CDR1 is LNHNV and CDR2 is YYDKDF in the germline V gene (reference sequence). V lost 0 bases and J 6 bases, leaving 9 bases between the germline ends.